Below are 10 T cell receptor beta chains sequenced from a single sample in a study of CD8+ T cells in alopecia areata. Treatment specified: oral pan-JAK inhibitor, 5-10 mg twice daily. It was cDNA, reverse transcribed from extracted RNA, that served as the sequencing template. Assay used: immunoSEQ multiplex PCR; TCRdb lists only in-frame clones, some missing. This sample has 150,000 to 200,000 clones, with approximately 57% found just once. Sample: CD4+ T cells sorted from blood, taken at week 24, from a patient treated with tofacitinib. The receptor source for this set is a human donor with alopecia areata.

CDR3 sequence (DNA): TGTGCCAGCAGTTTTGCGTCGGGGACACACTATGGCTACACCTTC. This sequence encodes CASSFASGTHYGYTF. The chain combines TRBV28 with TRBJ1-2; perhaps TRBD1 as D (6 bases). With 3 bases removed from V and 3 bases from J, the gap between germline ends came to 14 bases. Per the germline V gene, CDR1 is MDHEN and CDR2 is SYDVKM. This CDR3 is built from 15 residues.

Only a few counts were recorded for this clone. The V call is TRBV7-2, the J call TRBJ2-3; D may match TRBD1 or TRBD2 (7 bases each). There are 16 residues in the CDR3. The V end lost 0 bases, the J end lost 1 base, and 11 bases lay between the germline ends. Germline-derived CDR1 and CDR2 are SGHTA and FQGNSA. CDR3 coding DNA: TGTGCCAGCAGCTTAGCGGGGGGGACAGGCACAGATACGCAGTATTTT. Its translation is CASSLAGGTGTDTQYF.

CDR3: CASSEQNQGSDEQFF. CDR3 nucleotides: TGTGCCAGCAGTGAACAAAATCAGGGATCAGATGAGCAGTTCTTC. The V and J genes are TRBV2 and TRBJ2-1; D might be TRBD1 (5 bases). Germline V gives CDR1 SNHLY, CDR2 FYNNEI. This CDR3 is built from 15 residues. The ends were cut back, 2 bases at V and 8 bases at J, with 16 bases in the middle. The full variable domain, rest sourced from reference TRBV2 and TRBJ2-1, is EPEVTQTPSHQVTQMGQEVILRCVPISNHLYFYWYRQILGQKVEFLVSFYNNEISEKSEIFDDQFSVERPDGSNFTLKIRSTKLEDSAMYFCASSEQNQGSDEQFFGPGTRLTVL.

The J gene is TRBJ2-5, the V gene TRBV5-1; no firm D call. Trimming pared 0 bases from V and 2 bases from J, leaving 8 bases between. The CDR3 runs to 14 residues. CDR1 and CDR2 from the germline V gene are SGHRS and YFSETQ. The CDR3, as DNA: TGCGCCAGCAGCTTGGGACACCAACAAGAGACCCAGTACTTC. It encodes CASSLGHQQETQYF.

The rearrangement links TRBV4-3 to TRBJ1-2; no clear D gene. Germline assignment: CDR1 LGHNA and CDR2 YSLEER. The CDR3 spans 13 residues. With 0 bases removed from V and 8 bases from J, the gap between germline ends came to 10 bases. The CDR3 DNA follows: TGCGCCAGCAGCCAAGAAATGGGCAGGGGCTACACCTTC. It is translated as CASSQEMGRGYTF.

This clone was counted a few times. In nucleotides, the CDR3 is TGTGCCTGGAGCCCGGGACAGAAAATGGGGGGCAATCAGCCCCAGCATTTT. Encoded protein: CAWSPGQKMGGNQPQHF. The chain employs TRBV30 and TRBJ1-5; TRBD1 aligns across 7 bases. J lost 2 bases, V lost 3 bases, and 13 bases had no gene match. This CDR3 spans 17 amino acids. Per germline, CDR1 GTSNPN and CDR2 SVGIG (reference sequence).

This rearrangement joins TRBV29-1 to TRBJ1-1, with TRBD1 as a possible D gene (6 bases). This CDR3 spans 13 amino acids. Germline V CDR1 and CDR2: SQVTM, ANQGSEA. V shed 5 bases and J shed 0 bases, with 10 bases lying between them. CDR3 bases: TGCAGCGTTTGCGGACAGCTGAACACTGAAGCTTTCTTT. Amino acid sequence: CSVCGQLNTEAFF. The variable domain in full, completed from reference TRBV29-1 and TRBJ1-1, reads SAVISQKPSRDICQRGTSLTIQCQVDSQVTMMFWYRQQPGQSLTLIATANQGSEATYESGFVIDKFPISRPNLTFSTLTVSNMSPEDSSIYLCSVCGQLNTEAFFGQGTRLTVV.

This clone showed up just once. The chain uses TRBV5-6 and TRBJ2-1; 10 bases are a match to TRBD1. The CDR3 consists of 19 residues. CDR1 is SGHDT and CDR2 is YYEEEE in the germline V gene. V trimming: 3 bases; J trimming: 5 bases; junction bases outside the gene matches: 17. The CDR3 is CASSSVGTDGTGVDNEQFF. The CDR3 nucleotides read TGTGCCAGCAGCTCTGTGGGGACCGACGGGACAGGGGTGGACAATGAGCAGTTCTTC.

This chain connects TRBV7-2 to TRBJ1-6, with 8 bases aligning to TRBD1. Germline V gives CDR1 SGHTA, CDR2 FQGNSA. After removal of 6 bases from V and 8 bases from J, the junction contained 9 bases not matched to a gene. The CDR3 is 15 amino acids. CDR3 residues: CASRLTQGVDSPLHF. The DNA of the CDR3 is TGTGCCAGCAGACTGACACAGGGGGTTGATTCACCCCTCCACTTT.

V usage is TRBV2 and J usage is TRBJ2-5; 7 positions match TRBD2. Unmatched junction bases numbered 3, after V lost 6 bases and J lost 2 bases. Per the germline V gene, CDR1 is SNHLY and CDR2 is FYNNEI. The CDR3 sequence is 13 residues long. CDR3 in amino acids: CASRAGIQETQYF. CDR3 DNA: TGTGCCAGCAGAGCGGGGATTCAAGAGACCCAGTACTTC.